This TCR beta chain was sequenced for a study of T cell responses to AZD1222 COVID-19 vaccine. General study results and limits: At 160-218 and 743-854, vaccine-associated CD4 TCRs were dominant, and they spanned spike. The sample set comprised mostly white British donors with more females, and clonal diversity was possibly underestimated.

Germline values: CDR1 MNHEY, CDR2 SMNVEV (reference sequence). This CDR3 is built from 15 residues. Trimming removed 2 bases from V and 5 bases from J, with 12 bases in between. Profiling relied on immunoSEQ multiplex PCR, and the TCRdb table lists in-frame clones only, not all of them. The table has roughly 76,000 clones, 70% to 90% seen once. In regard to this clone: Its antigen is unidentified.

The chain employs TRBV27 and TRBJ2-2; D is unclear. The sequence was collected from an adult in good health. The sequencing here drew on peripheral blood, taken on day 0 of AZD1222 vaccination. CDR3 protein: CASSLVSAITGELFF. CDR3 in DNA: TGTGCCAGCAGTTTAGTCAGCGCTATAACCGGGGAGCTGTTTTTT.